This T cell receptor beta chain was captured in a study of stem cell transplantation in POMP-related autoinflammatory disease. The CDR3 runs 13 residues. V gave up 2 bases and J gave up 6 bases, with 11 bases separating them. Germline CDR1 and CDR2: SQVTM and ANQGSEA. Study-wide results and limits: Across all analyzed T-cell subsets, patients with PRAID tended toward reduced diversity and increased clonality.

TCRdb keeps only in-frame clones here, not all; method: immunoSEQ multiplex PCR. The profile shows 9,900 or so clones, around 79% of them singletons. On this clone: Its antigen is not identified.

Sample: CD4+ T cells from PBMCs, taken after stem cell transplantation. The receptor comes from a human patient with POMP-related autoinflammation and immune dysregulation (PRAID). T cells may partly derive from the graft donor. The chain links TRBV29-1 to TRBJ1-5, with D perhaps TRBD1 (5 bases). This CDR3 is CSVEKGVGQPQHF. The CDR3 DNA reads as TGCAGCGTTGAAAAAGGGGTCGGTCAGCCCCAGCATTTT.